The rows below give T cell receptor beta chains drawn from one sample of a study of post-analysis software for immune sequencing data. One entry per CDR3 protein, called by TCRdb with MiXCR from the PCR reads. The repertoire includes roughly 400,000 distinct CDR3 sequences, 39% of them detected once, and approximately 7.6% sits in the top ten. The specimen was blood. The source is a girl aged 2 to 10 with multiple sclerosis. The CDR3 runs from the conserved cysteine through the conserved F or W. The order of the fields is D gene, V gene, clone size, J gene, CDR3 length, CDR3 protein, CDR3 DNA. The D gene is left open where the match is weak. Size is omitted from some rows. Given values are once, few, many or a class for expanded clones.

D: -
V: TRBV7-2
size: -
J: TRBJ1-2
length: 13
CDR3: CASSLVGSYGYTF
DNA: TGTGCCAGCAGCTTAGTAGGGTCCTATGGCTACACCTTC

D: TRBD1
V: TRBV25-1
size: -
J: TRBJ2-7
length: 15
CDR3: CASSELTGGIDEQYF
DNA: TGTGCCAGCAGTGAACTTACAGGGGGCATAGACGAGCAGTACTTC

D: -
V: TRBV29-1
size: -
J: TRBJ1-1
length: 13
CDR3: CSVEEFLNTEAFF
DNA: TGCAGCGTTGAAGAATTCCTGAACACTGAAGCTTTCTTT

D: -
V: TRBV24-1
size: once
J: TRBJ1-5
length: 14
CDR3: CATSGTYSNQPQHF
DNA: TGTGCCACGAGCGGAACGTATAGCAATCAGCCCCAGCATTTT

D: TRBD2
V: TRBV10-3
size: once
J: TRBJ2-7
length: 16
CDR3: CAISERGTSLTYEQYF
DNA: TGTGCCATCAGTGAGAGGGGGACTAGCCTAACCTACGAGCAGTACTTC

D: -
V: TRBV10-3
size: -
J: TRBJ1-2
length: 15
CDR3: CAISLQGGDNYGYTF
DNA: TGTGCCATCAGCTTACAGGGTGGAGATAACTATGGCTACACCTTC

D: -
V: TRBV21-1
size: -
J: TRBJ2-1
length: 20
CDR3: CASSKALGTSGREVSGEQFF
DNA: TGTGCCAGCAGCAAAGCGCTGGGGACTAGCGGGAGGGAGGTATCTGGAGAGCAGTTCTTC

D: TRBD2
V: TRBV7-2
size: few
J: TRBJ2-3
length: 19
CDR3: CASSPRVAGAYWGTDTQYF
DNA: TGTGCCAGCAGCCCAAGGGTAGCGGGAGCTTACTGGGGAACAGATACGCAGTATTTT

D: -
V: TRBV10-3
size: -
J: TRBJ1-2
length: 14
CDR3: CAISESGLPNGYTF
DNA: TGTGCCATCAGTGAGTCTGGCCTACCGAATGGCTACACCTTC

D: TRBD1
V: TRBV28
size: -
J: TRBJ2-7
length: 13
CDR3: CASRQGVAYEQYF
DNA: TGTGCCAGCAGGCAGGGGGTAGCCTACGAGCAGTACTTC

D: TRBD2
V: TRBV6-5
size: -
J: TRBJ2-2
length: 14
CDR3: CASSYSGGAGELFF
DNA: TGTGCCAGCAGTTACTCCGGGGGGGCGGGGGAGCTGTTTTTT

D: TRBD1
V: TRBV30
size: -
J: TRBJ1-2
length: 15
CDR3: CAWAGRGIVLYGYTF
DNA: TGTGCCTGGGCTGGCAGGGGGATCGTTCTCTATGGCTACACCTTC

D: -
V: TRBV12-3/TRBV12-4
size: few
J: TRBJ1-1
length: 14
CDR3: CASSLAGRGREAFF
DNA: TGTGCCAGCAGTTTAGCGGGGAGGGGAAGGGAAGCTTTCTTT

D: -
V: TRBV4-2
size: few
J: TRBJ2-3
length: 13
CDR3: CASSQVEGDTQYF
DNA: TGTGCCAGCAGCCAAGTGGAGGGAGATACGCAGTATTTT

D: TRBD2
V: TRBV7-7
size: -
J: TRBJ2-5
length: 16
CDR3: CASSSELAGGANEQYF
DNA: TGTGCTAGCAGCTCCGAACTAGCGGGAGGGGCCAATGAGCAGTACTTC

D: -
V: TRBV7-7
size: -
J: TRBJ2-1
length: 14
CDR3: CASSLFPAHNEQFF
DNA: TGTGCCAGCAGCTTATTCCCAGCCCACAATGAGCAGTTCTTC

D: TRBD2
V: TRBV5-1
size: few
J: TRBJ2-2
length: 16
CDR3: CASSSRLAGADGELFF
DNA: TGCGCCAGCAGCTCGAGACTAGCGGGAGCGGATGGGGAGCTGTTTTTT

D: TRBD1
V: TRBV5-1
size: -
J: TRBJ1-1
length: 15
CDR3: CASSADRGRNTEAFF
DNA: TGCGCCAGCAGCGCCGACAGGGGGCGGAACACTGAAGCTTTCTTT

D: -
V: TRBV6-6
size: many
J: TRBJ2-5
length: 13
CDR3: CASRGGLQETQYF
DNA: TGTGCCAGCAGGGGGGGGCTCCAAGAGACCCAGTACTTC

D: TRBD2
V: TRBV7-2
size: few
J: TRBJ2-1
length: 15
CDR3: CASSWRLAGGNEQFF
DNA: TGTGCCAGCAGCTGGAGACTAGCGGGAGGAAATGAGCAGTTCTTC

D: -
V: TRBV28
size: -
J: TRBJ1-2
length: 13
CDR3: CASDRPLGYGYTF
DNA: TGTGCCAGCGACAGGCCCTTAGGGTATGGCTACACCTTC

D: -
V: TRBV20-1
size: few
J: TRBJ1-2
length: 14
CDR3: CSARDHRYSGGYTF
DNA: TGCAGTGCTAGAGATCATAGGTATTCGGGTGGCTACACCTTC

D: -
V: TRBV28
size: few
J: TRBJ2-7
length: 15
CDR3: CASSPRTDLSYEQYF
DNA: TGTGCCAGCAGCCCGCGGACAGACCTCTCCTACGAGCAGTACTTC

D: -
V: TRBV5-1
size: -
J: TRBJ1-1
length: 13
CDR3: CASSASEQTEAFF
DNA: TGCGCCAGCAGCGCCTCAGAGCAGACTGAAGCTTTCTTT

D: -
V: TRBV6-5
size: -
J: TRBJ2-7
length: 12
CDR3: CASSPTLHEQYF
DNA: TGTGCCAGCAGTCCCACCCTTCACGAGCAGTACTTC

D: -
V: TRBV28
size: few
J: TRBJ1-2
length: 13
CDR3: CASSLFRGGGYTF
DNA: TGTGCCAGCAGTTTATTCAGGGGTGGTGGCTACACCTTC

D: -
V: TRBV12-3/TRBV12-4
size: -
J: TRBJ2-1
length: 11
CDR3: CARWLTCEQFF
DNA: TGTGCCAGATGGCTTACCTGTGAGCAGTTCTTC

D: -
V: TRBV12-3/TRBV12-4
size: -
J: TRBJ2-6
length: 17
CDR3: CASSPGPQIPGANVLTF
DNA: TGTGCCAGCAGTCCGGGACCCCAGATCCCTGGGGCCAACGTCCTGACTTTC

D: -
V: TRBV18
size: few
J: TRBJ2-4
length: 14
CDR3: CASSPGWTKNIQYF
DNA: TGTGCCAGCTCACCAGGTTGGACCAAAAACATTCAGTACTTC

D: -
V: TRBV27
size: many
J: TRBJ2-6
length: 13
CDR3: CASSGDRANVLTF
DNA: TGTGCCAGCTCAGGGGATAGGGCCAACGTCCTGACTTTC

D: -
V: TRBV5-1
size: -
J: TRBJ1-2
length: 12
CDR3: CASSERQSGYTF
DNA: TGCGCCAGCAGCGAGCGACAGTCTGGCTACACCTTC

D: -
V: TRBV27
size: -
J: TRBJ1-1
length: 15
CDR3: CASSTLGRKGAEAFF
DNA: TGTGCCAGCTCTACCCTGGGGAGGAAAGGCGCTGAAGCTTTCTTT

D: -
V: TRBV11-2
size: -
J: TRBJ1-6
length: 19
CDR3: CASSLDSLGRRPVNSPPHF
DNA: TGTGCCAGCAGCTTAGATTCGTTAGGGAGGAGACCCGTTAATTCACCCCCCCACTTT

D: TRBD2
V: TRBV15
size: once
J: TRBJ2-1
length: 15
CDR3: CATSRDLAAYNEQFF
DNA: TGTGCCACCAGCAGAGATCTAGCGGCTTACAATGAGCAGTTCTTC

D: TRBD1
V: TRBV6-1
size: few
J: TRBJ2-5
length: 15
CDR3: CASSGRDRIQETQYF
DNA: TGTGCCAGCAGTGGCCGGGACAGAATACAAGAGACCCAGTACTTC

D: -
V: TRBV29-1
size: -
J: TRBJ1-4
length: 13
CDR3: CSVVGPGNEKLFF
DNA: TGCAGCGTTGTAGGACCCGGGAATGAAAAACTGTTTTTT

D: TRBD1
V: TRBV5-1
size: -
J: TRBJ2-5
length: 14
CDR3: CASSSQDRGETQYF
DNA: TGCGCCAGCAGCTCCCAGGACAGGGGGGAGACCCAGTACTTC

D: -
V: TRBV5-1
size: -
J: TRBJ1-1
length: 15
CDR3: CASSREAGPNTEAFF
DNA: TGCGCCAGCAGCCGTGAGGCAGGGCCGAACACTGAAGCTTTCTTT

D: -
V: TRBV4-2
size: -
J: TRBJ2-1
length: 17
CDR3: CASSQIGGSHSWNEQFF
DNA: TGTGCCAGCAGCCAGATAGGCGGCAGTCACTCGTGGAATGAGCAGTTCTTC

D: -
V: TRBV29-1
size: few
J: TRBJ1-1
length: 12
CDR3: CSVEWGGTEAFF
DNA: TGCAGCGTTGAATGGGGTGGAACTGAAGCTTTCTTT

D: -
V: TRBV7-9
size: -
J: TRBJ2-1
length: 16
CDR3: CASSLAQDTMGGGQFF
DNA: TGTGCCAGCAGCTTAGCGCAGGACACTATGGGGGGTGGACAGTTCTTC

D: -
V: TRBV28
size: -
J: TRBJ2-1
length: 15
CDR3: CASSALRGPYNEQFF
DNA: TGTGCCAGCAGTGCCCTCAGGGGACCGTACAATGAGCAGTTCTTC

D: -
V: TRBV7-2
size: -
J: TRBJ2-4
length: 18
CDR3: CASSLAISIGRGKNIQYF
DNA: TGTGCCAGCAGCTTAGCGATTTCTATAGGACGCGGCAAAAACATTCAGTACTTC

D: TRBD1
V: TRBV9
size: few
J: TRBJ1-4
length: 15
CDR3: CASSTSTGDSEKLFF
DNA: TGTGCCAGCAGCACCAGTACAGGGGACTCCGAAAAACTGTTTTTT

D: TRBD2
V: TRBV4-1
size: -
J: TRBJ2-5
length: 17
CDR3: CASSHVTSGELQETQYF
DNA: TGCGCCAGCAGCCACGTAACTAGCGGGGAATTACAAGAGACCCAGTACTTC

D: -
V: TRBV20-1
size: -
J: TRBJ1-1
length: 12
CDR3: CSAGALNTEAFF
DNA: TGCAGTGCCGGGGCCTTGAACACTGAAGCTTTCTTT

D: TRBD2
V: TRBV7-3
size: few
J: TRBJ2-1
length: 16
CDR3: CASSPSGTGGPNEQFF
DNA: TGTGCCAGCAGCCCCTCCGGGACGGGGGGGCCCAATGAGCAGTTCTTC

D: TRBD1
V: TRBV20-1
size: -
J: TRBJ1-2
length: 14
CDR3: CSAAEGDRIYGYTF
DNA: TGCAGTGCCGCAGAGGGGGACAGGATATATGGCTACACCTTC

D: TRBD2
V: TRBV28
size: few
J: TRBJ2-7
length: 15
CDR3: CASSFQRGSSYEQYF
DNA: TGTGCCAGCAGTTTTCAGCGGGGGAGCTCCTACGAGCAGTACTTC